This section outlines one T cell receptor beta chain sequence together with its context. Random-hexamer reverse transcription was applied to 0.5 to 1 ug RNA. An immunoSEQ multiplex PCR amplified TCR beta CDR3 over 54 Vbeta and 13 Jbeta. In TCRdb, the immunoSEQ multiplex PCR reads were re-called with MiXCR into one record per CDR3 protein. The sample records under 200,000 distinct CDR3 sequences, around nine tenths being singletons. This entry belongs to a study of CD8 T cells in Susac syndrome. Study in general: Roughly eight of the sequenced Susac syndrome patients were in remission, and six had active disease.

Negative isolation was used for CD8+ and CD4+ T cells and FACS enrichment for TEMRA cells. Germline V gene data show CDR1 as SGHNT and CDR2 as YYREEE (reference sequence). V was clipped by 2 bases and J by 2 bases, with 9 bases between them. The CDR3 is made up of 14 amino acids. The chain carries TRBV5-4 and TRBJ2-3; D may match TRBD1 or TRBD2 (6 bases each). The sample was CD4+ T cells from PBMCs. The receptor was derived from a human donor with Susac syndrome. The chain's CDR3 is CASSFRGLTDTQYF. CDR3 coding DNA: TGTGCCAGCAGCTTCCGGGGGCTCACAGATACGCAGTATTTT.